This TCR beta chain was identified during a study of blood T cell repertoires in COVID-19. In the study overall: Collection of acute and convalescent COVID-19 samples took place in the United States, Italy and Spain. The cDNA or gDNA used as material had been derived from T cells, B-cell-depleted T cells, or PBMCs.

As processed by the authors: Amplification of reference gene primers provided the estimated nucleated cell counts. The assay was immunoSEQ multiplex PCR, and TCRdb's table has in-frame clones only and misses some. That table furnishes V, J and clone size, whereas the DNA furnished D and trimming. The data show around 58,000 clones, 90% to 95% seen once. This clone came up once. Between the trimmed V and J ends, which lost 3 bases and 6 bases, there was a span of 8 bases. The CDR3 is 12 amino acids. Sequences were obtained from peripheral blood. This TCR derives from a woman in her fifties or sixties with active or convalescent COVID-19. The gene calls are TRBV12-3 or TRBV12-4 and TRBJ1-2; D perhaps matches TRBD1 (5 bases). In nucleotides, the CDR3 is TGTGCCAGCAGTTTCTCAGGGAATGGCTACACCTTC. Amino acid sequence: CASSFSGNGYTF.